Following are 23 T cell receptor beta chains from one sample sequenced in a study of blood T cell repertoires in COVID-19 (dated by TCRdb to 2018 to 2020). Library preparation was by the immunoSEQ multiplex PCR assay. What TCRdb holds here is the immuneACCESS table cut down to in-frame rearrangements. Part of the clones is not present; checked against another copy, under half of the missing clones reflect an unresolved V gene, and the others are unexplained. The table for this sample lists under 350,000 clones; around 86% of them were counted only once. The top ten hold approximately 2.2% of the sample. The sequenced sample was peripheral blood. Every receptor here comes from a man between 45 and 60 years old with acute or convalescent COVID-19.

The CDR3 nucleotides read TGCGCCAGCAGCTTGGTACAGGGCTCTGGAAACACCATATATTTT. This sequence encodes CASSLVQGSGNTIYF. The chain employs TRBV5-1 and TRBJ1-3, with TRBD1 as a possible D gene (6 bases). The CDR3 totals 15 residues. CDR1 is SGHRS, CDR2 YFSETQ, per germline. The V and J ends lost 0 bases and 0 bases respectively, with 7 bases between them.

This chain's CDR3 is CASSPGTGDVGETQYF. CDR3 DNA: TGTGCCAGCAGCCCGGGGACAGGGGACGTTGGAGAGACCCAGTACTTC. The gene calls are TRBV7-9 and TRBJ2-5, with 10 bases aligning to TRBD1. V lost 5 bases and J lost 4; bases outside the gene matches: 10. This CDR3 spans 16 amino acids. In germline, CDR1 is SEHNR, CDR2 FQNEAQ (reference sequence). The variable domain in full, with the rest retrieved from reference TRBV7-9 and TRBJ2-5, is DTGVSQNPRHKITKRGQNVTFRCDPISEHNRLYWYRQTLGQGPEFLTYFQNEAQLEKSRLLSDRFSAERPKGSFSTLEIQRTEQGDSAMYLCASSPGTGDVGETQYFGPGTRLLVL.

CDR3 sequence: CASSITSPFTGELFF. In DNA form, the CDR3 reads TGTGCCAGCAGCATCACTAGCCCATTCACCGGGGAGCTGTTTTTT. The chain combines TRBV5-6 with TRBJ2-2; possibly TRBD2 for D (6 bases). The V gene lost 4 bases and the J gene lost 4 bases, with 14 bases spanning the gap. From germline, CDR1 is SGHDT and CDR2 YYEEEE. This CDR3 has 15 amino acids.

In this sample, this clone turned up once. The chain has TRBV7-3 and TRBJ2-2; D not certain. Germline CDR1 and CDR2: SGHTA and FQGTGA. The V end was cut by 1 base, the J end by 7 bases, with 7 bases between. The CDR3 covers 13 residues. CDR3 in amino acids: CASSLKVSGELFF. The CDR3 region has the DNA TGTGCCAGCAGCTTAAAAGTTAGCGGGGAGCTGTTTTTT. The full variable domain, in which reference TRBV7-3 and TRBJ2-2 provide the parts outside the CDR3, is GAGVSQTPSNKVTEKGKYVELRCDPISGHTALYWYRQSLGQGPEFLIYFQGTGAADDSGLPNDRFFAVRPEGSVSTLKIQRTERGDSAVYLCASSLKVSGELFFGEGSRLTVL.

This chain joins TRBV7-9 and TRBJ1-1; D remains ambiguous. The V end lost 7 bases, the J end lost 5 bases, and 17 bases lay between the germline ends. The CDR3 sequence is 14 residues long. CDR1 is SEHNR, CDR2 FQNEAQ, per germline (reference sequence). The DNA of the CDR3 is TGTGCCAGCACCCATAGCCCGCTCCAAACTGAAGCTTTCTTT. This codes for CASTHSPLQTEAFF.

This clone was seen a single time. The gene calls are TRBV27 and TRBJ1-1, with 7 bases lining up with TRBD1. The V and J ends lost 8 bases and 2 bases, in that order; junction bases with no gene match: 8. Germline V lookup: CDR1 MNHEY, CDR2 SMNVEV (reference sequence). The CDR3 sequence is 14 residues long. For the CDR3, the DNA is TGTGCCAGCCGACGGGAGGGGGCCAACACTGAAGCTTTCTTT. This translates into CASRREGANTEAFF.

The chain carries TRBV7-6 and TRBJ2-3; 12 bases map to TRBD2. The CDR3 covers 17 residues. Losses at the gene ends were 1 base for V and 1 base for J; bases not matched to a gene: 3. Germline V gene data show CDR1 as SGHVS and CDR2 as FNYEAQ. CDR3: CASSLGRLAGGTDTQYF. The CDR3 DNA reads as TGTGCCAGCAGCTTAGGGCGACTAGCGGGGGGCACAGATACGCAGTATTTT.

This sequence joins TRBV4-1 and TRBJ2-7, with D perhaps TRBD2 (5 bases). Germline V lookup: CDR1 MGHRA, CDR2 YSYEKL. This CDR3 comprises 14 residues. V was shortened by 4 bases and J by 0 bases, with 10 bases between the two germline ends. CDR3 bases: TGCGCCAGCAGCCTAGGACGGGACTCCTACGAGCAGTACTTC. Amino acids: CASSLGRDSYEQYF.

CDR3 DNA sequence: TGTGCCAGCAGCTTGGGGCAGGGGTCTTCCTACGAGCAGTACTTC. Amino acid sequence: CASSLGQGSSYEQYF. The chain uses TRBV5-4 and TRBJ2-7; TRBD1 might be the D (6 bases). The germline CDR1 and CDR2 sequences are SGHNT and YYREEE (reference sequence). The CDR3 length is 15 residues. V lost 0 bases and J lost 1, with 11 bases in between. Full variable domain (missing parts from reference TRBV5-4 and TRBJ2-7): ETGVTQSPTHLIKTRGQQVTLRCSSQSGHNTVSWYQQALGQGPQFIFQYYREEENGRGNFPPRFSGLQFPNYSSELNVNALELDDSALYLCASSLGQGSSYEQYFGPGTRLTVT.

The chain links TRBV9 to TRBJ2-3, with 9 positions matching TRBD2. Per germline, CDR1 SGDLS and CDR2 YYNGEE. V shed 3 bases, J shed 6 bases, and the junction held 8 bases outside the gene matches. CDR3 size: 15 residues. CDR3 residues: CASSDAVAGGDTQYF. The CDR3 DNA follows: TGTGCCAGCAGCGACGCGGTGGCGGGGGGGGATACGCAGTATTTT.

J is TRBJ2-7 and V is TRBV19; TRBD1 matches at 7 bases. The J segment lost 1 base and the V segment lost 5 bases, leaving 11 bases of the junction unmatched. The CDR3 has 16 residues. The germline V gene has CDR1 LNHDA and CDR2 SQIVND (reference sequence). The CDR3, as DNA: TGTGCCAGTAGTGACCGGACAGGAGCTAGATCCTACGAGCAGTACTTC. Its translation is CASSDRTGARSYEQYF.

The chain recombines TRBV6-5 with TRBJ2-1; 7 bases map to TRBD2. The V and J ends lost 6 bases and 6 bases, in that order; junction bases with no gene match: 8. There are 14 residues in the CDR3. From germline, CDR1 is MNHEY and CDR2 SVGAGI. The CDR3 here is CASRIPGGSNEQFF. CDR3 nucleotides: TGTGCCAGCAGGATACCGGGGGGTTCCAATGAGCAGTTCTTC.

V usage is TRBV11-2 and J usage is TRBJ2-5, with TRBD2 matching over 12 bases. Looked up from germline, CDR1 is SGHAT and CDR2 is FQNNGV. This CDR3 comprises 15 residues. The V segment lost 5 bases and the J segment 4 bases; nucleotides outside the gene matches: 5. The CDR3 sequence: CASSDWTSGVETQYF. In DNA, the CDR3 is TGTGCCAGCAGCGACTGGACTAGCGGGGTAGAGACCCAGTACTTC.

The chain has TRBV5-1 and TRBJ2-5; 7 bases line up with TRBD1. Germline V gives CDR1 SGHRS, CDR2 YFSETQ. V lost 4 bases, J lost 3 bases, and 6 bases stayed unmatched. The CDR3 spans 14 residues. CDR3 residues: CASSRDRQKETQYF. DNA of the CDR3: TGCGCCAGCAGCCGGGACAGACAAAAAGAGACCCAGTACTTC.

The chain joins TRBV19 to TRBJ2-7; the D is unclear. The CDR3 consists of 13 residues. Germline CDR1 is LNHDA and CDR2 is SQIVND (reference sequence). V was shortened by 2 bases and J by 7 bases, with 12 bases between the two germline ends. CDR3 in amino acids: CASSIRTEQEQYF. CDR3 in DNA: TGTGCCAGTAGTATACGTACAGAGCAAGAGCAGTACTTC.

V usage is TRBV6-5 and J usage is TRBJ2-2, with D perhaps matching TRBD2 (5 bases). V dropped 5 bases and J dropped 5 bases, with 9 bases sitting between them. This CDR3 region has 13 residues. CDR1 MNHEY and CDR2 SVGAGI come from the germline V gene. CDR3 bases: TGTGCCAGCAGTACCCGAGGGACCGGGGAGCTGTTTTTT. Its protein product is CASSTRGTGELFF.

The CDR3 loop is CASSRTGTPSNTGELFF. The CDR3 region has the DNA TGTGCCAGTAGTCGCACCGGGACACCTTCGAACACCGGGGAGCTGTTTTTT. The chain couples TRBV19 to TRBJ2-2; the D gene is possibly TRBD1 (6 bases). The CDR3 is made up of 17 amino acids. Trimming removed 5 bases at V and 0 bases at J, with 16 bases between. Germline V gene lookup returns CDR1 LNHDA and CDR2 SQIVND (reference sequence).

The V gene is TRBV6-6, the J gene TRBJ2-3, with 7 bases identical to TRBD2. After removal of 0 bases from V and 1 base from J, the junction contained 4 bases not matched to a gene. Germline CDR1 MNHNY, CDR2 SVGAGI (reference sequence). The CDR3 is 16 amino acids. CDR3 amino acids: CASSYSNAGGTDTQYF. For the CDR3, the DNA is TGTGCCAGCAGTTACTCGAACGCGGGGGGCACAGATACGCAGTATTTT.

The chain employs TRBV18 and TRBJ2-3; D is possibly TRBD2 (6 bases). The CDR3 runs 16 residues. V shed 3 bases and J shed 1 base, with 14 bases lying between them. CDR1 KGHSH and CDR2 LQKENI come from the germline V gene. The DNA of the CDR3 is TGTGCCAGCTCACCGACAATGTCGGGGGGCACAGATACGCAGTATTTT. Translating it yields CASSPTMSGGTDTQYF.

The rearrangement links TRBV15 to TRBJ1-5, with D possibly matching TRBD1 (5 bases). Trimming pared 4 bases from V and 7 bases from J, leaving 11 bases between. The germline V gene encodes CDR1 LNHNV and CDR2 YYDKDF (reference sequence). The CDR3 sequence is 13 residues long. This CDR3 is CATSIDPGQPQHF. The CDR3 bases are TGTGCCACCAGCATAGACCCAGGGCAGCCCCAGCATTTT.

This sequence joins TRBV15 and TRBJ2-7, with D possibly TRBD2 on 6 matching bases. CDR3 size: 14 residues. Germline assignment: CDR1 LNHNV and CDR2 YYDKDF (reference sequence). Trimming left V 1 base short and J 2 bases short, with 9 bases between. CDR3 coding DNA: TGTGCCACCAGCAGAGGTAGCGGTACCTACGAGCAGTACTTC. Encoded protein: CATSRGSGTYEQYF.

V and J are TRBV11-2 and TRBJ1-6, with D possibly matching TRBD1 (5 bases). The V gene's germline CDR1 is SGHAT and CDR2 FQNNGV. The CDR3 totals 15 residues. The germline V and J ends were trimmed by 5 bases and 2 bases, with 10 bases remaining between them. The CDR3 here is CASSAQGTYNSPLHF. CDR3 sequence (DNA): TGTGCCAGCAGCGCTCAGGGTACCTATAATTCACCCCTCCACTTT.

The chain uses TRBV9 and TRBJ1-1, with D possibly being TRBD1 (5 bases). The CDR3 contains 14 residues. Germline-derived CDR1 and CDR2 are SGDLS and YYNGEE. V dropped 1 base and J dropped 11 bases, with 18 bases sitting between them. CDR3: CASSVSPLSGGAFF. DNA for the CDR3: TGTGCCAGCAGCGTATCCCCCCTGTCGGGGGGGGCTTTCTTT. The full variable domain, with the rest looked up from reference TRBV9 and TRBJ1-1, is DSGVTQTPKHLITATGQRVTLRCSPRSGDLSVYWYQQSLDQGLQFLIQYYNGEERAKGNILERFSAQQFPDLHSELNLSSLELGDSALYFCASSVSPLSGGAFFGQGTRLTVV.